This TCR beta chain originates from a study of blood T cells in healthy people across ages. For the study at large: Template switching picked up about one barcoded beta molecule for each two T cells. The study's findings and limits: The study found more naive CD4+ cells and higher diversity in long-lived than aged donors.

PCR was performed a second time for about 7 to 11 cycles using a sample-barcoded 5' primer and a J-beta primer mix. TCRdb reprocessed the 5' RACE reads with MiXCR, giving one entry per CDR3 protein. This sample has hundreds of thousands of distinct CDR3 sequences, with around three fifths found just once. Isolation per sample recovered at least 6.5 million PBMCs. Per sample, extraction of total RNA gave at least 5.5 micrograms in every case. This clonotype was detected a few times. Its antigen is unidentified. In germline, CDR1 is MNHEY, CDR2 SVGEGT. V was clipped by 5 bases and J by 9 bases; unmatched bases: 4. The CDR3 covers 13 residues.

This TCR was recovered from a man aged 55 to 70 in good health. Sequenced sample: blood. The chain carries TRBV6-2 or TRBV6-3 and TRBJ2-1, with TRBD1 identical over 10 bases. The CDR3 spells CASSRQGASEQFF. The CDR3 coding sequence is TGTGCCAGCAGTAGACAGGGGGCCAGTGAGCAGTTCTTC.